This T cell receptor beta chain was sequenced during a study of blood T cell repertoires in COVID-19. Authors' methods: Cell counts per sample came from amplifying reference gene primers. Produced via immunoSEQ multiplex PCR; TCRdb's table is partial and in-frame only. That table is the source of V, J and clone size, and D and trimming were worked out from the DNA. The table records fewer than 350,000 clones, about 93% of them present only once. This CDR3 region has 16 residues. V gave up 4 bases and J gave up 0 bases, with 16 bases separating them. Germline V gene lookup returns CDR1 MGHRA and CDR2 YSYEKL.

The source is a woman aged 25 to 39 with COVID-19, enrolled during active disease. Sequenced input: peripheral blood. This chain uses TRBV4-1 with TRBJ2-7; the D gene is possibly TRBD2 (6 bases). CDR3 nucleotide sequence: TGCGCCAGCAGCCCCCGTGGGACTGCGAGCTCCTACGAGCAGTACTTC. Its translation: CASSPRGTASSYEQYF.